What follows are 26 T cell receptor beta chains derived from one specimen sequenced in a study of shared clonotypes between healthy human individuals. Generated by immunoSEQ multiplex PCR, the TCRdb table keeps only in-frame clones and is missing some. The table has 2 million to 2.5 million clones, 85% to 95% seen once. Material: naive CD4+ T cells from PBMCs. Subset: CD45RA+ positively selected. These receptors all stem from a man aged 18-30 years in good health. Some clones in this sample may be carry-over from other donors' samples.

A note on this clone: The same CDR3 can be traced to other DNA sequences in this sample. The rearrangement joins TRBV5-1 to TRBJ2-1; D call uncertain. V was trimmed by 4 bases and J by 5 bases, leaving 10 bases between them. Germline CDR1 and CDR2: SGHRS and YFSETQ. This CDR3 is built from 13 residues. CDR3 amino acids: CASSLGLDNEQFF. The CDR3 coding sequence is TGCGCCAGCAGCCTCGGGCTCGACAATGAGCAGTTCTTC.

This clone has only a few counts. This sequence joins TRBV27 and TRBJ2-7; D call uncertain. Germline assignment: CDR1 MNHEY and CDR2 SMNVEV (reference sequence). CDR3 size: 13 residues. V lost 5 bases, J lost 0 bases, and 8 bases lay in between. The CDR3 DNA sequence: TGTGCCAGCAGTCCCTTAAGCTCCTACGAGCAGTACTTC. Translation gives CASSPLSSYEQYF.

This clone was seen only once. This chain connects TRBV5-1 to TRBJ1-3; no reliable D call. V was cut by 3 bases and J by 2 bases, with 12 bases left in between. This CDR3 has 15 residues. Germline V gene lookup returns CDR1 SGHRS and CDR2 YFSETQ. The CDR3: CASSSAGSPGNTIYF. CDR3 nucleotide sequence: TGCGCCAGCAGCTCGGCCGGTTCTCCTGGAAACACCATATATTTT.

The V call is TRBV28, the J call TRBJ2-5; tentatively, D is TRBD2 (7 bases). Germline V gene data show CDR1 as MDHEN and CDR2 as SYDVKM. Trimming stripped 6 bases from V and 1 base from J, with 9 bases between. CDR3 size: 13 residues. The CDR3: CASRGGAQETQYF. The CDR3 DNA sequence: TGTGCCAGCAGGGGGGGGGCCCAAGAGACCCAGTACTTC.

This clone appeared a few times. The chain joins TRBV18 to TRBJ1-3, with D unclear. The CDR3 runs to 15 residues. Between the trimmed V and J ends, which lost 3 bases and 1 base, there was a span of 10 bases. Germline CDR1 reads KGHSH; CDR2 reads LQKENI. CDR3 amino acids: CASSPVAPSGNTIYF. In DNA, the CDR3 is TGTGCCAGCTCACCTGTCGCCCCTTCTGGAAACACCATATATTTT.

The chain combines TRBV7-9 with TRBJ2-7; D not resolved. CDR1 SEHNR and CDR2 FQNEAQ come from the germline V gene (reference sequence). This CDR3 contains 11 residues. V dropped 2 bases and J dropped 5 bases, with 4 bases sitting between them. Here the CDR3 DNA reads TGTGCCAGCAGCTTAATTAACGAGCAGTACTTC. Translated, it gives CASSLINEQYF.

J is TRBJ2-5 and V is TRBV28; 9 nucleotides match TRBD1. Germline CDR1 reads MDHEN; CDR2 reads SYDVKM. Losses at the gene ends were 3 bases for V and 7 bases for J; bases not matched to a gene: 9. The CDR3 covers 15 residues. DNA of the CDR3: TGTGCCAGCAGTTTGTCCCCCGGGACAGGGAGGACCCAGTACTTC. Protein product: CASSLSPGTGRTQYF.

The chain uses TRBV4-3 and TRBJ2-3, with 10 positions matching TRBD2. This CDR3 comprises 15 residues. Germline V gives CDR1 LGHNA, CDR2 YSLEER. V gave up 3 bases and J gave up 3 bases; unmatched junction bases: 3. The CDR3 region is CASSQGTSVTDTQYF. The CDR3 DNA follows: TGCGCCAGCAGCCAGGGGACTAGCGTGACAGATACGCAGTATTTT.

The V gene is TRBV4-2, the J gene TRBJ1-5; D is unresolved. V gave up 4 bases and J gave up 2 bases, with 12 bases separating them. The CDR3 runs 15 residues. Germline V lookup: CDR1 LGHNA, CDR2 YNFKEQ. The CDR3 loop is CASSPGPFGNQPQHF. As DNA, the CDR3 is TGTGCCAGCAGCCCCGGCCCGTTCGGCAATCAGCCCCAGCATTTT.

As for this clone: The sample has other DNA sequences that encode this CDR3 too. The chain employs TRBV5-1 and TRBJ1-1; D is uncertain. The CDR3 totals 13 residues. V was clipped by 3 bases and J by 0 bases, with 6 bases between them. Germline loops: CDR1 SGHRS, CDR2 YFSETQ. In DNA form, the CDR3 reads TGCGCCAGCAGCTATACAGTGAACACTGAAGCTTTCTTT. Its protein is CASSYTVNTEAFF.

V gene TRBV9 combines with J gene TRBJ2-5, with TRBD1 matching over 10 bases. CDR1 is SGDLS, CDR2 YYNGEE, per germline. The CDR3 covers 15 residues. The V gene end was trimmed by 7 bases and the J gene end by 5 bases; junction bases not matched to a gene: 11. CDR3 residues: CASAPGQGGVETQYF. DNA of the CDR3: TGTGCCAGCGCCCCTGGACAGGGGGGGGTTGAGACCCAGTACTTC.

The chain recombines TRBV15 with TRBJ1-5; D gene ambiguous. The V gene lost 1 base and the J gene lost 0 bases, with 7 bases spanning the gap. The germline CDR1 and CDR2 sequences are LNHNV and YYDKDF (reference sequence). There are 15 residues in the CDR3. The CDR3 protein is CATSRAADSNQPQHF. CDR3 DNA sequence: TGTGCCACCAGCAGAGCGGCAGATAGCAATCAGCCCCAGCATTTT.

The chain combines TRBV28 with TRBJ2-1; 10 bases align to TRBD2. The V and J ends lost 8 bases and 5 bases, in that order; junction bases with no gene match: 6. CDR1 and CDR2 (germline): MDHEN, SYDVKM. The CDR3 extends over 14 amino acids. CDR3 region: CASALAGANNEQFF. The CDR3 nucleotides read TGTGCCAGCGCCCTAGCGGGAGCGAACAATGAGCAGTTCTTC.

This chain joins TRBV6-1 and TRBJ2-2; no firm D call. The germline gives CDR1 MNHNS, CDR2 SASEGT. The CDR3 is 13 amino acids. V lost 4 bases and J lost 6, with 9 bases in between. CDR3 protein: CASSVIFAGELFF. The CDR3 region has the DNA TGTGCCAGCAGTGTAATCTTTGCCGGGGAGCTGTTTTTT.

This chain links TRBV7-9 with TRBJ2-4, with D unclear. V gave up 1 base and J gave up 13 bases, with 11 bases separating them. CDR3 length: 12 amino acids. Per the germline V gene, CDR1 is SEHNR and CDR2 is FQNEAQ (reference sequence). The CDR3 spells CASSLGASTQYF. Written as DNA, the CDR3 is TGTGCCAGCAGCTTAGGGGCATCGACGCAGTACTTC.

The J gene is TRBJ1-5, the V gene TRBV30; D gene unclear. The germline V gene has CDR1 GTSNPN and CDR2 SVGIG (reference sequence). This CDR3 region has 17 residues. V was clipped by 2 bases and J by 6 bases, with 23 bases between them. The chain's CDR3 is CAWSPARTGNDGQPQHF. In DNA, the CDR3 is TGTGCCTGGAGTCCGGCTCGTACGGGAAATGACGGTCAGCCCCAGCATTTT.

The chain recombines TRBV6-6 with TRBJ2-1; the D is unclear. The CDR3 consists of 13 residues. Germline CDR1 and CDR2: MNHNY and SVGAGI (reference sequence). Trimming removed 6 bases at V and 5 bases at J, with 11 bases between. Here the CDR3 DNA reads TGTGCCAGCAGAAACCGGGCCCACAATGAGCAGTTCTTC. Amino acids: CASRNRAHNEQFF.

The DNA of the CDR3 is TGTGCCATCAGTGAGGGCAGGGGCCATGGCTACACCTTC. Its protein product is CAISEGRGHGYTF. This chain uses TRBV10-3 with TRBJ1-2; the D gene is possibly TRBD1 (6 bases). CDR1 and CDR2 from the germline V gene are ENHRY and SYGVKD. The CDR3 contains 13 residues. V shed 2 bases and J shed 6 bases, with 10 bases lying between them.

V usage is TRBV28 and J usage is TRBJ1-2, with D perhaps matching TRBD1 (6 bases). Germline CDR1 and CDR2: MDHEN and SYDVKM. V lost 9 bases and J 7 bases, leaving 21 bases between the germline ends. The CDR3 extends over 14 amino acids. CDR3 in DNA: TGTGCCAGTGAGGGACACGGTCGAATGAGTGGCTACACCTTC. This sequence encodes CASEGHGRMSGYTF.

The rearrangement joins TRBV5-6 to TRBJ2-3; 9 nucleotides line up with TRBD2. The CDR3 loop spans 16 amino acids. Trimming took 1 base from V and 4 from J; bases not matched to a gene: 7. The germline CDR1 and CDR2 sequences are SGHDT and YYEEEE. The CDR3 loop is CASSLLLAGVADTQYF. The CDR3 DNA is TGTGCCAGCAGCTTGTTATTAGCGGGAGTAGCAGATACGCAGTATTTT.

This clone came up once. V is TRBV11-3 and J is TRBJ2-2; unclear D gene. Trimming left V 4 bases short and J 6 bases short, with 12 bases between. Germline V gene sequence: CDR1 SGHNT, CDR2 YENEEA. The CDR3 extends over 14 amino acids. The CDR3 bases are TGTGCCAGCAGCTCAAGGGATGGCGCCGGGGAGCTGTTTTTT. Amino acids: CASSSRDGAGELFF.

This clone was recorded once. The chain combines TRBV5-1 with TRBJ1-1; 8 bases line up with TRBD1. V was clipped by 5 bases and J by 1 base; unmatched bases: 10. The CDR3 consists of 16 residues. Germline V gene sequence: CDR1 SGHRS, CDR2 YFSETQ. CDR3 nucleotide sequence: TGCGCCAGCAGGGACTCTCCGGGACAGGCGAACACTGAAGCTTTCTTT. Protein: CASRDSPGQANTEAFF.

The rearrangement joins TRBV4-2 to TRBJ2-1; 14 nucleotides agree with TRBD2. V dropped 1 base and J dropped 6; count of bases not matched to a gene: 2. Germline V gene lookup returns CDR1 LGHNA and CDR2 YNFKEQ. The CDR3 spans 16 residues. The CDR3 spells CASSQGLAGGPNEQFF. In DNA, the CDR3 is TGTGCCAGCAGCCAAGGACTAGCGGGAGGGCCCAATGAGCAGTTCTTC.

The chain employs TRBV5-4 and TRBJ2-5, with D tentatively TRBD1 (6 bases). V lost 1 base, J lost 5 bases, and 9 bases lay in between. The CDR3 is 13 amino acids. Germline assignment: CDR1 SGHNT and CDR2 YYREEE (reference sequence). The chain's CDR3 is CASSLMGAETQYF. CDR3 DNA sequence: TGTGCCAGCAGCTTGATGGGGGCTGAGACCCAGTACTTC.

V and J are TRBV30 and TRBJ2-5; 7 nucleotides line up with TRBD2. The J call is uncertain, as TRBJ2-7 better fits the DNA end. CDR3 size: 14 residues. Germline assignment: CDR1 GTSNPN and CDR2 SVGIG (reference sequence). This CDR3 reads CAWSEGGSSYEQYF. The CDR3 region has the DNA TGTGCCTGGAGTGAGGGCGGGAGCTCCTACGAGCAGTACTTC.

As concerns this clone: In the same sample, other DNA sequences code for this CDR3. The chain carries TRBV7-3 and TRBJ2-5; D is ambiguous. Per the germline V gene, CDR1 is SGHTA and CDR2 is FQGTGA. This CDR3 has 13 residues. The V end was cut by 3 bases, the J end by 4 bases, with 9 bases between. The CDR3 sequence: CASSFGLGETQYF. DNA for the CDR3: TGTGCCAGCAGCTTCGGCCTGGGAGAGACCCAGTACTTC.